The 27 T cell receptor beta chains below all came from one sample that was sequenced in a study of spatial heterogeneity in lung cancer. This sample's time point: sample taken at primary tumor resection. Unsorted whole RNA of tumor, nontumor lung or frozen PBMC was sequenced. Using its own MiXCR run on the 5' RACE reads, TCRdb lists one record per CDR3 protein. The repertoire holds roughly 91,000 distinct CDR3 sequences, approximately 21% seen once, with roughly 6.2% in the top ten. Source: PBMCs, taken at surgery. The receptors come from a male donor with early-stage non-small cell lung cancer.

This clonotype has more than one count but fewer than ten. The chain links TRBV6-5 to TRBJ1-5; TRBD1 matches at 8 bases. Trimming cost V 6 bases and J 2 bases; bases outside gene matches: 3. The CDR3 is 14 residues long. Germline values: CDR1 MNHEY, CDR2 SVGAGI. The chain's CDR3 is CASRETGGNQPQHF. The CDR3 coding sequence is TGTGCCAGCAGGGAGACAGGGGGCAATCAGCCCCAGCATTTT.

This clonotype has more than one count but fewer than ten. The V gene is TRBV4-1, the J gene TRBJ2-6; the D is unclear. The germline gives CDR1 MGHRA, CDR2 YSYEKL. The ends were cut back, 1 base at V and 0 bases at J, with 7 bases in the middle. There are 16 residues in the CDR3. The CDR3 region is CASSQARNSGANVLTF. The CDR3 coding sequence is TGCGCCAGCAGCCAAGCACGGAACTCTGGGGCCAACGTCCTGACTTTC.

The V and J genes are TRBV7-6 and TRBJ2-7; 8 nucleotides align to TRBD2. The germline CDR1 and CDR2 sequences are SGHVS and FNYEAQ. The J segment lost 6 bases and the V segment lost 5 bases, leaving 9 bases of the junction unmatched. The CDR3 runs to 14 residues. This CDR3 is CASSVASGSGEQYF. The DNA for the CDR3 is TGTGCCAGCAGCGTGGCAAGCGGGAGCGGCGAGCAGTACTTC.

This clonotype was seen at least ten times. The V gene is TRBV28, the J gene TRBJ2-7; TRBD2 agrees at 8 bases. The length of the CDR3 is 14 residues. CDR1 and CDR2 from the germline V gene are MDHEN and SYDVKM. V was pared by 6 bases and J by 4 bases, with 8 bases of the junction left unmatched. The CDR3 sequence is CASRISGSRYEQYF. The CDR3 region has the DNA TGTGCCAGCAGAATAAGCGGGAGCCGATACGAGCAGTACTTC.

This clonotype was seen a handful of times. The chain uses TRBV2 and TRBJ2-7; 9 bases align to TRBD1. CDR3 size: 14 residues. With V trimmed by 7 bases and J by 1 base, 5 bases remained unmatched. Per the germline V gene, CDR1 is SNHLY and CDR2 is FYNNEI. The CDR3 nucleotides are TGTGCCAGCATCCCCGGGACAGGGTCCTACGAGCAGTACTTC. Protein: CASIPGTGSYEQYF.

Ten or more counts support this clonotype. The chain employs TRBV9 and TRBJ2-4, with D possibly being TRBD1 (6 bases). Germline CDR1 reads SGDLS; CDR2 reads YYNGEE. The CDR3 has 14 residues. The V end was cut by 3 bases, the J end by 3 bases, with 10 bases between. CDR3 residues: CASSGRTDKNIQYF. The CDR3 region has the DNA TGTGCCAGCAGCGGCCGGACAGACAAAAACATTCAGTACTTC.

V is TRBV7-2 and J is TRBJ1-1; D possibly corresponds to TRBD1 (6 bases). Trimming took 8 bases from V and 4 from J, leaving 17 bases between them. Germline-derived CDR1 and CDR2 are SGHTA and FQGNSA. The CDR3 has 14 amino acids. The CDR3 is CASLGGMSGTEAFF. CDR3 nucleotide sequence: TGTGCCAGCTTAGGGGGGATGAGCGGCACTGAAGCTTTCTTT. The complete variable domain, with remaining parts taken from reference TRBV7-2 and TRBJ1-1, reads GAGVSQSPSNKVTEKGKDVELRCDPISGHTALYWYRQSLGQGLEFLIYFQGNSAPDKSGLPSDRFSAERTGGSVSTLTIQRTQQEDSAVYLCASLGGMSGTEAFFGQGTRLTVV.

This rearrangement joins TRBV6-2 or TRBV6-3 to TRBJ2-7; 10 bases match TRBD1. With V trimmed by 6 bases and J by 4 bases, 9 bases remained unmatched. From germline, CDR1 is MNHEY and CDR2 SVGEGT. The CDR3 runs 15 residues. Here the CDR3 reads CASRQGDRGMYEQYF. CDR3 coding DNA: TGTGCCAGCAGGCAGGGGGACAGGGGAATGTACGAGCAGTACTTC.

This clonotype occurred a few times. The rearrangement uses TRBV7-2 and TRBJ2-1, with 9 bases identical to TRBD2. The junction had 12 bases not matched to a gene; V was cut back by 2 bases and J by 7 bases. Germline V gives CDR1 SGHTA, CDR2 FQGNSA. This CDR3 has 17 residues. The CDR3 sequence is CASSLKASGKVGNEQFF. CDR3 nucleotides: TGTGCCAGCAGCTTAAAGGCTAGCGGGAAAGTCGGAAATGAGCAGTTCTTC.

This clonotype was observed a handful of times. The J gene is TRBJ2-7, the V gene TRBV9; D is perhaps TRBD1 (6 bases). Trimming shortened V by 3 bases and J by 3 bases, and 13 bases separated the two germline ends. This CDR3 region has 14 residues. CDR1 is SGDLS, CDR2 YYNGEE, per germline. The DNA for the CDR3 is TGTGCCAGCAGCGCCCTTGGGACAAACTACGAGCAGTACTTC. This codes for CASSALGTNYEQYF.

Only a few counts were recorded for this clonotype. The chain is built from TRBV19 and TRBJ2-2, with 7 nucleotides matching TRBD1. Looked up from germline, CDR1 is LNHDA and CDR2 is SQIVND (reference sequence). This CDR3 region has 16 residues. V dropped 6 bases and J dropped 5; count of bases not matched to a gene: 12. CDR3 coding DNA: TGTGCCAGTAGGACATTAGGGGGCCTGAGGACCGGGGAGCTGTTTTTT. It is translated as CASRTLGGLRTGELFF.

This clonotype was counted a few times. This chain connects TRBV7-2 to TRBJ2-1; 8 bases fit TRBD2. From germline, CDR1 is SGHTA and CDR2 FQGNSA. The ends lost 3 bases at V and 8 bases at J; junction bases unmatched: 6. The CDR3 spans 14 residues. CDR3 in DNA: TGTGCCAGCAGCTTCATCGGCGGGGGGTATGAGCAGTTCTTC. Translated: CASSFIGGGYEQFF.

The sample holds a few counts of this clonotype. The genes are TRBV7-9 and TRBJ2-2; tentatively, D is TRBD1 or TRBD2 (5 bases each). V was clipped by 5 bases and J by 4 bases, with 14 bases between them. This CDR3 has 15 amino acids. The germline V gene encodes CDR1 SEHNR and CDR2 FQNEAQ (reference sequence). As DNA, the CDR3 is TGTGCCAGCAGCCCCGCCGGGACCCTCACCGGGGAGCTGTTTTTT. Translation gives CASSPAGTLTGELFF.

This clonotype came up a few times. The CDR3 spells CASSASPAIDEQFF. The CDR3 bases are TGTGCCAGCAGTGCTAGTCCCGCCATCGATGAGCAGTTCTTC. The gene calls are TRBV2 and TRBJ2-1; D ambiguous. The V end lost 4 bases, the J end lost 8 bases, and 15 bases lay between the germline ends. CDR1 and CDR2 from the germline V gene are SNHLY and FYNNEI. This CDR3 is built from 14 residues.

This clonotype was recorded at least ten times. The V call is TRBV20-1, the J call TRBJ1-1, with 9 bases aligning to TRBD1. J gave up 8 bases and V 0 bases, and 7 bases lay outside the gene matches. This CDR3 region has 14 residues. CDR1 and CDR2 (germline): DFQATT, SNEGSKA (reference sequence). CDR3 sequence: CSARETGQGREAFF. In DNA form, the CDR3 reads TGCAGTGCTAGAGAAACCGGACAGGGGCGGGAAGCTTTCTTT.

This rearrangement joins TRBV11-3 to TRBJ2-7, with D unclear. The V gene's germline CDR1 is SGHNT and CDR2 YENEEA. The CDR3 spans 11 residues. Trimming stripped 4 bases from V and 3 bases from J, with 4 bases between. Here the CDR3 reads CASSYHYEQYF. The CDR3, as DNA: TGTGCCAGCAGCTACCACTACGAGCAGTACTTC. Together with reference TRBV11-3 and TRBJ2-7, the CDR3 gives the full variable domain: EAGVVQSPRYKIIEKKQPVAFWCNPISGHNTLYWYLQNLGQGPELLIRYENEEAVDDSQLPKDRFSAERLKGVDSTLKIQPAELGDSAVYLCASSYHYEQYFGPGTRLTVT.

V is TRBV27 and J is TRBJ2-2; possibly TRBD1 for D (6 bases). The germline V and J ends were trimmed by 5 bases and 1 base, with 11 bases remaining between them. This CDR3 has 15 amino acids. CDR1 MNHEY and CDR2 SMNVEV come from the germline V gene (reference sequence). For the CDR3, the DNA is TGTGCCAGCAGTCCCTCGGGACAGAACACCGGGGAGCTGTTTTTT. It encodes CASSPSGQNTGELFF.

This clonotype was picked up many times. This chain uses TRBV7-2 with TRBJ2-7, with 11 bases fitting TRBD2. Germline trimming cut 5 bases from V and 0 bases from J; bases unmatched to any gene: 3. This CDR3 contains 15 residues. Germline V gene sequence: CDR1 SGHTA, CDR2 FQGNSA. CDR3 nucleotide sequence: TGTGCCAGCAGCGAGACTAGCGGGGCCTCCTACGAGCAGTACTTC. Amino acid sequence: CASSETSGASYEQYF.

J is TRBJ2-1 and V is TRBV9; 7 bases agree with TRBD2. The CDR3 runs 14 residues. Germline V gene sequence: CDR1 SGDLS, CDR2 YYNGEE. V lost 0 bases, J lost 9 bases, and 6 bases stayed unmatched. CDR3 region: CASSVVSAGTEQFF. The CDR3 bases are TGTGCCAGCAGCGTAGTTTCAGCGGGGACTGAGCAGTTCTTC.

This clonotype was observed at least ten times. The chain uses TRBV3-1 and TRBJ2-7; D may be TRBD1 (6 bases). CDR3 length: 13 residues. Germline CDR1 is LGHDT and CDR2 is YNNKEL (reference sequence). V gave up 3 bases and J gave up 3 bases, with 9 bases separating them. This CDR3 is CASSHGGFYEQYF. The CDR3 nucleotides are TGTGCCAGCAGCCATGGGGGCTTCTACGAGCAGTACTTC.

The J gene is TRBJ2-3, the V gene TRBV12-3 or TRBV12-4; D gene unclear. This CDR3 region has 12 residues. The V and J ends lost 5 bases and 3 bases respectively, with 6 bases between them. The CDR3 region has the DNA TGTGCCAGCAGTCTCCATACAGATACGCAGTATTTT. Translation gives CASSLHTDTQYF.

The table lists this clonotype with a few counts. The V call is TRBV28, the J call TRBJ2-3; TRBD2 might be the D (6 bases). Trimming removed 4 bases at V and 5 bases at J, with 16 bases between. Germline values: CDR1 MDHEN, CDR2 SYDVKM. The CDR3 length is 15 residues. CDR3 bases: TGTGCCAGCAGTTCCTCAGCGGTGGAGGGAGATACGCAGTATTTT. It is translated as CASSSSAVEGDTQYF.

The chain couples TRBV6-2 or TRBV6-3 to TRBJ2-7; tentative D call: TRBD1 (5 bases). The V end was cut by 6 bases, the J end by 1 base, with 7 bases between. Germline lookup yields CDR1 MNHEY and CDR2 SVGEGT. This CDR3 is built from 12 residues. In nucleotides, the CDR3 is TGTGCCAGCAGGCAGGGATCCTACGAGCAGTACTTC. Translated: CASRQGSYEQYF.

The CDR3 region has the DNA TGTGCCAGCAGCTTAGGCCAGCGGGGCGCAGCTGATACGCAGTATTTT. Its protein product is CASSLGQRGAADTQYF. This chain joins TRBV7-2 and TRBJ2-3; TRBD2 aligns across 7 bases. Unmatched junction bases numbered 10, after V lost 1 base and J lost 6 bases. CDR1 and CDR2 (germline): SGHTA, FQGNSA. CDR3 length equals 16 residues.

The rearrangement uses TRBV2 and TRBJ1-1, with TRBD1 identical over 9 bases. Germline CDR1 and CDR2: SNHLY and FYNNEI. The CDR3 sequence is 14 residues long. Germline trimming cut 6 bases from V and 5 bases from J; bases unmatched to any gene: 7. CDR3 coding DNA: TGTGCCAGCAGCCGACAGGGGGGAATAACTGAAGCTTTCTTT. It encodes CASSRQGGITEAFF.

In its sample, this clonotype was seen a few times. The chain recombines TRBV6-2 or TRBV6-3 with TRBJ2-3, with D possibly matching TRBD1 (6 bases). V lost 5 bases and J 2 bases, leaving 20 bases between the germline ends. Germline CDR1 MNHEY, CDR2 SVGEGT. This CDR3 has 17 amino acids. CDR3: CASSRGTSGKPTDTQYF. In nucleotides, the CDR3 is TGTGCCAGCAGTCGAGGGACATCGGGCAAGCCCACAGATACGCAGTATTTT.

Many counts were recorded for this clonotype. The chain is built from TRBV2 and TRBJ1-1; TRBD1 is a possible D gene (5 bases). V was cut by 6 bases and J by 7 bases, with 6 bases left in between. The length of the CDR3 is 10 residues. CDR1 is SNHLY and CDR2 is FYNNEI in the germline V gene. The CDR3 sequence is CASSQGEAFF. The CDR3 DNA sequence: TGTGCCAGCAGCCAGGGTGAAGCTTTCTTT.